This is a list of T cell receptor beta chains from one sample in a study of blood T cell repertoires in COVID-19. TCRdb keeps only in-frame clones here, not all; method: immunoSEQ multiplex PCR. Of fewer than 50,000 clones in the sample, more than 75% were seen once. Sequencing was performed on peripheral blood. These receptors were taken from a man in his fifties with active COVID-19. CDR3s include the opening cysteine and the closing phenylalanine or tryptophan. D genes are given only for firm matches. Part of the rows lack a size; the others show once, few, many or a class for expanded clones.

clone_size,v_call,d_call,j_call,cdr3_nt,cdr3_aa
NA,TRBV7-9,TRBD2,TRBJ2-7,TGTGCCAGCATTCGGGCTAGCGGGGTCGCCTACGAGCAGTACTTC,CASIRASGVAYEQYF
NA,TRBV19,NA,TRBJ2-1,TGTGCCAGTACCCCGGACGGGAGCTCCTACAATGAGCAGTTCTTC,CASTPDGSSYNEQFF
NA,TRBV27,TRBD2,TRBJ2-3,TGTGCCAGCAGTTTACTAGCGGGAGGACTCACAGATACGCAGTATTTT,CASSLLAGGLTDTQYF
NA,TRBV5-4,TRBD2,TRBJ2-5,TGTGCCAGCAGCGGGACTAGCGGGAGGCAAGAGACCCAGTACTTC,CASSGTSGRQETQYF
NA,TRBV4-1,TRBD1,TRBJ2-1,TGCGCCAGCAGCCCGGGGACAGGCTCCTACAATGAGCAGTTCTTC,CASSPGTGSYNEQFF
NA,TRBV6-5,NA,TRBJ1-1,TGTGCCAGCAGAGGGACAACCAGGCCCTCTGAAGCTTTCTTT,CASRGTTRPSEAFF
NA,TRBV5-1,TRBD1,TRBJ2-3,TGCGCCAGCAGCTTGGGTTTGGACAGGTCAGGAGATACGCAGTATTTT,CASSLGLDRSGDTQYF
NA,TRBV7-3,NA,TRBJ2-5,TGTGCCAGCAGCTTAAGCCCGGGAGAGAAAGGGGAGACCCAGTACTTC,CASSLSPGEKGETQYF
NA,TRBV28,NA,TRBJ2-1,TGTGCCAGCAGTTCCGGGACTCCCGGAATCTACAATGAGCAGTTCTTC,CASSSGTPGIYNEQFF
few,TRBV30,TRBD2,TRBJ2-7,TGTGCCTGGAGGGGACCTAGCGGGAGGTCGGTCGAGCAGTACTTC,CAWRGPSGRSVEQYF
NA,TRBV19,NA,TRBJ2-5,TGTGCCAGTAGTACCAGTCCCCGTTCAGGCAGGTGGCAAGAGACCCAGTACTTC,CASSTSPRSGRWQETQYF
NA,TRBV29-1,NA,TRBJ2-3,TGCAGCGGAGCTCGGACAGCTAGCACAGATACGCAGTATTTT,CSGARTASTDTQYF
NA,TRBV19,NA,TRBJ1-1,TGTGCCAGTAGTTCCTCATCAAACAGGGTTAACACTGAAGCTTTCTTT,CASSSSSNRVNTEAFF
few,TRBV12-3/TRBV12-4,NA,TRBJ1-6,TGTGCCAGCAGTCCCACGAGGAATTCACCCCTCCACTTT,CASSPTRNSPLHF
NA,TRBV2,TRBD2,TRBJ2-5,TGTGCCAGCATCCCCGGGGGAGGGGAGACCCAGTACTTC,CASIPGGGETQYF
NA,TRBV3-1/TRBV3-2,TRBD1,TRBJ1-5,TGTGCCAGCAGCCAAGGGACAGGGCGTCAGCCCCAGCATTTT,CASSQGTGRQPQHF
NA,TRBV6-5,NA,TRBJ2-1,TGTGCCAGCAGGGACAGAGACAATGAGCAGTTCTTC,CASRDRDNEQFF
NA,TRBV5-1,NA,TRBJ1-1,TGCGCCAGCAGCTCCCGGAACAGGGTGGCAGCTTTCTTT,CASSSRNRVAAFF
NA,TRBV5-1,TRBD1,TRBJ1-2,TGCGCCAGCAGCCCAGGGACAGCTAATAACTATGGCTACACCTTC,CASSPGTANNYGYTF
NA,TRBV4-2,NA,TRBJ2-3,TGTGCCAGCAGCCAAGAATTGAATAGCCCCGATACGCAGTATTTT,CASSQELNSPDTQYF
NA,TRBV10-2,TRBD1,TRBJ2-5,TGCGCCAGCAGGCAGACAGGGGAAGAGACCCAGTACTTC,CASRQTGEETQYF
NA,TRBV4-2,TRBD1,TRBJ1-1,TGTGCCAGCAGCCATATTACAGGGGGCGCAGAAGCTTTCTTT,CASSHITGGAEAFF
NA,TRBV28,NA,TRBJ2-2,TGTGCCAGCAGTGCCCCGGGGGGCGGTGGGGAGCTGTTTTTT,CASSAPGGGGELFF
NA,TRBV9,NA,TRBJ2-1,TGTGCCAGCAGCACCCGAGGACAGATCTCCTACAATGAGCAGTTCTTC,CASSTRGQISYNEQFF
NA,TRBV27,TRBD1,TRBJ2-5,TGTGCCAGCAGTTTTCTCGCCCCTGACCCGGGACAGGGAGTGGCGGGCCAAGAGACCCAGTACTTC,CASSFLAPDPGQGVAGQETQYF
NA,TRBV11-3,TRBD1,TRBJ1-1,TGTGCCAGCAGCTTAGTCGGACAGGGGGGCACTGAAGCTTTCTTT,CASSLVGQGGTEAFF
once,TRBV5-1,TRBD1,TRBJ1-1,TGCGCCAGCAGCAATGGGGGGACAGAGAACACTGAAGCTTTCTTT,CASSNGGTENTEAFF
NA,TRBV7-9,NA,TRBJ2-3,TGTGCCAGCAGCTTAGCTGCACTATCCGATACGCAGTATTTT,CASSLAALSDTQYF
NA,TRBV28,NA,TRBJ1-3,TGTGCCAGCAGTTTATCAGATCCTGGAAACACCATATATTTT,CASSLSDPGNTIYF
NA,TRBV25-1,NA,TRBJ2-5,TGTGCCAGTAAAAGAGGGGGAGAGACCCAGTACTTC,CASKRGGETQYF
few,TRBV9,TRBD2,TRBJ2-3,TGTGCCAGCAGCGTAGAAGTAGCGGGGGGTTTGGATACGCAGTATTTT,CASSVEVAGGLDTQYF
NA,TRBV4-3,TRBD1,TRBJ1-2,TGCGCCAGCAGCCAAGGCGGTAACAGGGGCCTGCCTGGCTACACCTTC,CASSQGGNRGLPGYTF
NA,TRBV6-2/TRBV6-3,NA,TRBJ1-5,TGTGCCAGCAGTTATCGAGACATAAGGCAGCCCCAGCATTTT,CASSYRDIRQPQHF
NA,TRBV5-1,NA,TRBJ2-3,TGCGCCAGCAGCGGCGGACAGAGCACAGATACGCAGTATTTT,CASSGGQSTDTQYF
NA,TRBV27,NA,TRBJ2-2,TGTGCCAGCACTCCCCGGAGGGGGGAGCTGTTTTTT,CASTPRRGELFF
NA,TRBV4-1,NA,TRBJ1-1,TGCGCCAGCAGCCGCAACAGTGGGGGGGAGTTTGAAGCTTTCTTT,CASSRNSGGEFEAFF
NA,TRBV19,TRBD1,TRBJ1-1,TGTGCCAGTAGTATCGGGACAGGGTGGGACACTGAAGCTTTCTTT,CASSIGTGWDTEAFF
NA,TRBV7-8,TRBD1,TRBJ2-2,TGTGCCAGCAGCCCACCCTACCGGGACAGGAGGACCGGGGAGCTGTTTTTT,CASSPPYRDRRTGELFF
NA,TRBV7-9,TRBD1,TRBJ1-1,TGTGCCAGCAGCTTAGCAGACAGGGGGGAAGCTTTCTTT,CASSLADRGEAFF
NA,TRBV9,NA,TRBJ1-5,TGTGCCAGCAGCTATACAGGGAAGGCTGATCAGCCCCAGCATTTT,CASSYTGKADQPQHF
NA,TRBV6-5,NA,TRBJ1-5,TGTGCCAGCAGCCCGACCTATGGGCATCAGCCCCAGCATTTT,CASSPTYGHQPQHF
NA,TRBV18,NA,TRBJ2-7,TGTGCCAGCTCACCAGACGACAGTTACGAGCAGTACTTC,CASSPDDSYEQYF
NA,TRBV10-2,NA,TRBJ2-4,TGCGCCAGCAGTGCCCTCGGCGGGGGCAGGGACTTC,CASSALGGGRDF